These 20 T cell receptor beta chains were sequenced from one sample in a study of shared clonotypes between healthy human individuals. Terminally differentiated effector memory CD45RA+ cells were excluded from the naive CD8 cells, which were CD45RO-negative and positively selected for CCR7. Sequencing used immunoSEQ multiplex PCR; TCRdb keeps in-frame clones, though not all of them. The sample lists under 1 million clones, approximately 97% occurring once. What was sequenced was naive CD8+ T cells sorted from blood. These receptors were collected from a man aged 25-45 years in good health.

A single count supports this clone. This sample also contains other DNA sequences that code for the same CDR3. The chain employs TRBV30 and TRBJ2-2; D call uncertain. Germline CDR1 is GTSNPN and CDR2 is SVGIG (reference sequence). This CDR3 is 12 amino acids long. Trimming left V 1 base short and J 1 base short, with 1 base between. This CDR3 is CAWSGNTGELFF. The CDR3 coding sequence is TGTGCCTGGAGTGGGAACACCGGGGAGCTGTTTTTT.

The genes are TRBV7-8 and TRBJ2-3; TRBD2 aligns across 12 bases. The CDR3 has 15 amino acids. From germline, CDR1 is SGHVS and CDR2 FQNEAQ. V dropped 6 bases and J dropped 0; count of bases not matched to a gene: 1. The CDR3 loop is CASRTSGSSTDTQYF. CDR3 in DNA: TGTGCCAGCAGGACTAGCGGGAGTAGCACAGATACGCAGTATTTT.

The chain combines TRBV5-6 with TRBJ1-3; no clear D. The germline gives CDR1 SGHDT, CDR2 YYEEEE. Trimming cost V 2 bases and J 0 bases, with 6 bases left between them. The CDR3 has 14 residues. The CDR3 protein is CASSLGGSGNTIYF. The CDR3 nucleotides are TGTGCCAGCAGCTTAGGTGGCTCTGGAAACACCATATATTTT.

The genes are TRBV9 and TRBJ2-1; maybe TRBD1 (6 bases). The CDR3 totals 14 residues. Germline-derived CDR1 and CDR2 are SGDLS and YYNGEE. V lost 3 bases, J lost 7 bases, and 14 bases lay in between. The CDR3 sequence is CASSGSTGRNEQFF. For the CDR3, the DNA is TGTGCCAGCAGCGGATCGACAGGACGAAATGAGCAGTTCTTC.

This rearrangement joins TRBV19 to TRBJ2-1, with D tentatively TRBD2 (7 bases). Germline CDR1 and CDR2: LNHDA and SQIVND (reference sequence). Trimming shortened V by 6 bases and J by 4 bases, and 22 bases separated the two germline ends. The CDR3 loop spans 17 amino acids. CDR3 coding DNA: TGTGCCAGTAGCCCCCCCCAGGGCAGGGGAGGGTACAATGAGCAGTTCTTC. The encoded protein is CASSPPQGRGGYNEQFF.

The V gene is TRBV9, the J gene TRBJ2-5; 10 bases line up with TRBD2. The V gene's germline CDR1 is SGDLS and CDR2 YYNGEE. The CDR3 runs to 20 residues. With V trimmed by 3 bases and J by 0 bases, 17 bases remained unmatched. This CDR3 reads CASSATTGLAETAYQETQYF. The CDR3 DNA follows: TGTGCCAGCAGCGCCACAACTGGACTAGCGGAGACGGCATACCAAGAGACCCAGTACTTC.

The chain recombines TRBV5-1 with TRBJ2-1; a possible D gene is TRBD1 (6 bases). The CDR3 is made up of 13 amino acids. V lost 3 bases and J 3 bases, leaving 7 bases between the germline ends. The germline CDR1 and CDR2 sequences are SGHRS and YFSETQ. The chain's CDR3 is CASSSGDYNEQFF. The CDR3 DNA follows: TGCGCCAGCAGCTCAGGGGACTACAATGAGCAGTTCTTC.

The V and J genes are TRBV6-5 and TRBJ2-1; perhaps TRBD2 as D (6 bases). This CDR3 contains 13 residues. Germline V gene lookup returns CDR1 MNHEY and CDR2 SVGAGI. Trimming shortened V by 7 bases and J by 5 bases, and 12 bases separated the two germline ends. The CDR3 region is CASIGLANNEQFF. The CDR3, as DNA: TGTGCCAGCATAGGTCTAGCGAACAATGAGCAGTTCTTC.

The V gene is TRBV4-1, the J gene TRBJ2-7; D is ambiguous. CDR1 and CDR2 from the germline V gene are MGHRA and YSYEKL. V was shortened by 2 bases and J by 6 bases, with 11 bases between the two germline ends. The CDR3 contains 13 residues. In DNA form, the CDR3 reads TGCGCCAGCAGCCAACCAAGCTCTAGCGAGCAGTACTTC. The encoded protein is CASSQPSSSEQYF.

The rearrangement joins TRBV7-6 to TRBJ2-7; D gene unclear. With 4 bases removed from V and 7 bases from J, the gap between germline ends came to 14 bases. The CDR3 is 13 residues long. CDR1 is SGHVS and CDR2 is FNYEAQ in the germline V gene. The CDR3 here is CASSSGPAREQYF. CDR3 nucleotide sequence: TGTGCCAGCAGCTCCGGACCCGCTAGGGAGCAGTACTTC. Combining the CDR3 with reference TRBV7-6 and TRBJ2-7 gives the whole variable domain GAGVSQSPRYKVTKRGQDVALRCDPISGHVSLYWYRQALGQGPEFLTYFNYEAQQDKSGLPNDRFSAERPEGSISTLTIQRTEQRDSAMYRCASSSGPAREQYFGPGTRLTVT.

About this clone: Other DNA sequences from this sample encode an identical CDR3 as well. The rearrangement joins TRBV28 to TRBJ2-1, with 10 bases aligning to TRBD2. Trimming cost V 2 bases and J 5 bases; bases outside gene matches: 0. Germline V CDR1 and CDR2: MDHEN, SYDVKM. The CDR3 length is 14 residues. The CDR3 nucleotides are TGTGCCAGCAGTTTACTAGCGGGGGACAATGAGCAGTTCTTC. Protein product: CASSLLAGDNEQFF.

The CDR3 sequence is CASSESGRNNEQFF. The CDR3 DNA reads TGCGCCAGCAGTGAGTCGGGGAGAAACAATGAGCAGTTCTTC. The chain carries TRBV10-1 and TRBJ2-1; perhaps TRBD2 as D (5 bases). The CDR3 contains 14 residues. Trimming shortened V by 0 bases and J by 5 bases, and 8 bases separated the two germline ends. Germline CDR1 reads WNHNN; CDR2 reads SYGVQD (reference sequence).

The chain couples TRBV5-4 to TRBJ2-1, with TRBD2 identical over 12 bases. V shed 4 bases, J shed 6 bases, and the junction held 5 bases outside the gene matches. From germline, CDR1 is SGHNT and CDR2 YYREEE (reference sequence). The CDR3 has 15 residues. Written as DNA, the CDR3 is TGTGCCAGCAGCCCGACTAGCGGGAGTAGCAATGAGCAGTTCTTC. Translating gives CASSPTSGSSNEQFF.

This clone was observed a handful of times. CDR3 protein: CASSSSGKEQYF. CDR3 nucleotide sequence: TGTGCCAGCAGCTCTAGCGGGAAGGAGCAGTATTTT. This chain connects TRBV7-2 to TRBJ2-3; the match to TRBD2 covers 9 bases. Germline assignment: CDR1 SGHTA and CDR2 FQGNSA. The CDR3 consists of 12 residues. The ends lost 4 bases at V and 11 bases at J; junction bases unmatched: 4. The full variable domain, completed using reference TRBV7-2 and TRBJ2-3, is GAGVSQSPSNKVTEKGKDVELRCDPISGHTALYWYRQSLGQGLEFLIYFQGNSAPDKSGLPSDRFSAERTGGSVSTLTIQRTQQEDSAVYLCASSSSGKEQYFGPGTRLTVL.

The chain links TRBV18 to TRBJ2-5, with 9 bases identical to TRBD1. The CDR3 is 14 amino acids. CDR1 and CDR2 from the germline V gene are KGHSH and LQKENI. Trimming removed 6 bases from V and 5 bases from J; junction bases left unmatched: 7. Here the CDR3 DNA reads TGTGCCAGCTCCCCGACAGGGGGTCTGGAGACCCAGTACTTC. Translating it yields CASSPTGGLETQYF.

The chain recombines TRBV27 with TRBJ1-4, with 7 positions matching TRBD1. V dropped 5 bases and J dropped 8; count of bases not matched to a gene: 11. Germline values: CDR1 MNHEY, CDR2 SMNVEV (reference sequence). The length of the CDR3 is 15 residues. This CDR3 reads CASSPGGRSWEKLFF. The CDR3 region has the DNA TGTGCCAGCAGTCCAGGGGGGCGATCTTGGGAAAAACTGTTTTTT. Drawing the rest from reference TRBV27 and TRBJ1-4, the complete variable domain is EAQVTQNPRYLITVTGKKLTVTCSQNMNHEYMSWYRQDPGLGLRQIYYSMNVEVTDKGDVPEGYKVSRKEKRNFPLILESPSPNQTSLYFCASSPGGRSWEKLFFGSGTQLSVL.

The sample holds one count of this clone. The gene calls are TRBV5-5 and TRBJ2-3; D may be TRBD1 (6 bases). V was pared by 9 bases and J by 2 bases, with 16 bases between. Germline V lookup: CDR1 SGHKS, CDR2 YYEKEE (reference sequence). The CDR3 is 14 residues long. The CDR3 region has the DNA TGTGCCACCGCGGACAGTTTTTACACAGATACGCAGTATTTT. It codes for CATADSFYTDTQYF.

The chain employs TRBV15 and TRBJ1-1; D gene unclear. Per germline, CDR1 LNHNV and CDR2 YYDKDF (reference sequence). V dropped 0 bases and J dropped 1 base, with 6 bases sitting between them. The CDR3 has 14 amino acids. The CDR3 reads CATSRDMTNTEAFF. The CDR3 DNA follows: TGTGCCACCAGCAGAGATATGACGAACACTGAAGCTTTCTTT.

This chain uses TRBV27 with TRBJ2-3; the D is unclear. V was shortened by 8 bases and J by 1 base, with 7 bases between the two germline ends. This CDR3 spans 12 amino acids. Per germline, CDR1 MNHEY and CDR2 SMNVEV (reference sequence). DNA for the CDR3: TGTGCCAGCGGTCATGGCACAGATACGCAGTATTTT. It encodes CASGHGTDTQYF.

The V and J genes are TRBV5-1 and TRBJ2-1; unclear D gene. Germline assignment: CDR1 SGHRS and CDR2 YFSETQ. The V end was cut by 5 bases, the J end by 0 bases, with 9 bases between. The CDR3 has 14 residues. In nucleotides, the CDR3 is TGCGCCAGCAGGGCCGTCCCCTCCTACAATGAGCAGTTCTTC. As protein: CASRAVPSYNEQFF.